A single sample is the source of the 12 T cell receptor beta chains below, sequenced in a study of T-cell reconstitution after alpha-beta-depleted transplantation in children. Construction of the TCRbeta library involved unique molecular identifiers. Via MiXCR, TCRdb re-called the PCR reads, giving one row per CDR3 protein. The repertoire holds about 240,000 distinct CDR3 sequences, with around 12% as singletons. This sample comprised PBMCs from the stem cell graft donor, obtained from the stem cell graft. The receptor source for this set is a human donor who donated a stem cell graft to a child with acute lymphoblastic leukemia.

This clonotype was detected ten times or more. The chain joins TRBV7-8 to TRBJ2-5; D perhaps matches TRBD1 (5 bases). V lost 5 bases to trimming and J lost 0 bases, with 13 bases between them. The CDR3 extends over 15 amino acids. The V gene's germline CDR1 is SGHVS and CDR2 FQNEAQ. The CDR3 loop reads CASSRSAGYQETQYF. Here the CDR3 DNA reads TGTGCCAGCAGCAGGTCGGCAGGGTACCAAGAGACCCAGTACTTC.

This clonotype was seen at least ten times. The chain uses TRBV20-1 and TRBJ2-1, with D tentatively TRBD2 (5 bases). V shed 5 bases and J shed 7 bases, with 18 bases lying between them. Germline CDR1 DFQATT, CDR2 SNEGSKA (reference sequence). The CDR3 sequence is 14 residues long. The CDR3 sequence is CSAQPPGLSNEQFF. CDR3 DNA: TGCAGTGCTCAACCCCCTGGACTTTCAAATGAGCAGTTCTTC.

This clonotype was seen ten or more times. The rearrangement joins TRBV5-5 to TRBJ1-5; 7 bases are shared with TRBD1. The germline V gene has CDR1 SGHKS and CDR2 YYEKEE (reference sequence). Trimming took 5 bases from V and 4 from J; bases not matched to a gene: 6. The CDR3 contains 14 residues. The CDR3 coding sequence is TGTGCCAGCAGTCCTGACAGGGTGAATCAGCCCCAGCATTTT. This encodes CASSPDRVNQPQHF.

V gene TRBV11-2 combines with J gene TRBJ2-5, with 12 bases fitting TRBD2. This CDR3 spans 18 amino acids. Trimming removed 1 base from V and 4 bases from J; junction bases left unmatched: 10. CDR1 and CDR2 from the germline V gene are SGHAT and FQNNGV. The CDR3 bases are TGTGCCAGCAGCTTAGTACTAGCGGGAGGCGCGGGAGGAGAGACCCAGTACTTC. Protein product: CASSLVLAGGAGGETQYF. The whole variable domain, filled in from reference TRBV11-2 and TRBJ2-5, reads EAGVAQSPRYKIIEKRQSVAFWCNPISGHATLYWYQQILGQGPKLLIQFQNNGVVDDSQLPKDRFSAERLKGVDSTLKIQPAKLEDSAVYLCASSLVLAGGAGGETQYFGPGTRLLVL.

This clonotype has ten or more counts. V gene TRBV5-5 combines with J gene TRBJ2-1, with TRBD1 matching 7 bases. Germline assignment: CDR1 SGHKS and CDR2 YYEKEE (reference sequence). The CDR3 is 14 amino acids. V shed 3 bases, J shed 8 bases, and the junction held 8 bases outside the gene matches. CDR3 nucleotides: TGTGCCAGCAGCTCCGGACAAAGGGGGCATGAGCAGTTCTTC. It specifies CASSSGQRGHEQFF.

Notes on this clonotype: Just one base apart from a much larger clone, this may be a read error. The chain has TRBV20-1 and TRBJ1-1; a possible D gene is TRBD1 (5 bases). CDR3 size: 14 residues. In germline, CDR1 is DFQATT, CDR2 SNEGSKA (reference sequence). CDR3 nucleotides: TGCAGTGCTAGGGACAACCGGCGGAACACTGCAGCTTTCTTT. Its translation: CSARDNRRNTAAFF.

This clonotype was picked up many times. The V gene is TRBV10-3, the J gene TRBJ2-3; D possibly matches TRBD1 or TRBD2 (5 bases each). From germline, CDR1 is ENHRY and CDR2 SYGVKD. The CDR3 consists of 18 residues. Deletions cut 0 bases from V and 2 bases from J, with 18 bases between. The CDR3 reads CAISESSPGTTITDTQYF. The CDR3 region has the DNA TGTGCCATCAGTGAGTCTTCTCCAGGGACCACGATCACAGATACGCAGTATTTT.

The sample holds a few counts of this clonotype. This chain joins TRBV7-3 and TRBJ1-1, with D uncertain. V shed 5 bases and J shed 4 bases, with 11 bases lying between them. Looked up from germline, CDR1 is SGHTA and CDR2 is FQGTGA. The CDR3 is 13 residues long. The CDR3 region is CASSKLLGTEAFF. CDR3 bases: TGTGCCAGCAGCAAACTTTTGGGCACTGAAGCTTTCTTT.

The V and J genes are TRBV20-1 and TRBJ2-7; TRBD2 might be the D (6 bases). The germline V gene encodes CDR1 DFQATT and CDR2 SNEGSKA (reference sequence). CDR3 size: 17 residues. V was cut by 7 bases and J by 4 bases, with 29 bases left in between. The CDR3 bases are TGCAGTGTTTGGGGCCAAGCTCGGGAGTATTTTGGATACGAGCAGTACTTC. Translation: CSVWGQAREYFGYEQYF.

This clonotype came up a few times. The chain links TRBV7-2 to TRBJ2-7, with 9 bases lining up with TRBD1. The CDR3 contains 13 residues. The germline gives CDR1 SGHTA, CDR2 FQGNSA. V trimming: 11 bases; J trimming: 6 bases; junction bases outside the gene matches: 11. CDR3 protein: CASQGDRVGEQYF. CDR3 in DNA: TGTGCCTCCCAGGGGGACAGGGTCGGCGAGCAGTACTTC.

The table lists this clonotype with a few counts. V gene TRBV7-9 combines with J gene TRBJ2-2; 7 bases fit TRBD2. This CDR3 comprises 17 residues. Per the germline V gene, CDR1 is SEHNR and CDR2 is FQNEAQ (reference sequence). Unmatched junction bases numbered 13, after V lost 5 bases and J lost 4 bases. CDR3 in DNA: TGTGCCAGCAGCCTGCCCCGGGGCGGGGGAGGCACCGGGGAGCTGTTTTTT. Its translation: CASSLPRGGGGTGELFF.

This clonotype was observed many times. The chain employs TRBV2 and TRBJ2-7; 10 positions agree with TRBD2. Per germline, CDR1 SNHLY and CDR2 FYNNEI. The V segment lost 6 bases and the J segment 1 base; nucleotides outside the gene matches: 12. The CDR3 covers 17 residues. CDR3 bases: TGTGCCAGCAGCGGAGGAAAGGGACTAGCGATATCCTACGAGCAGTACTTC. Amino acids: CASSGGKGLAISYEQYF. Using reference TRBV2 and TRBJ2-7 for the parts outside the CDR3, the full variable domain is EPEVTQTPSHQVTQMGQEVILRCVPISNHLYFYWYRQILGQKVEFLVSFYNNEISEKSEIFDDQFSVERPDGSNFTLKIRSTKLEDSAMYFCASSGGKGLAISYEQYFGPGTRLTVT.